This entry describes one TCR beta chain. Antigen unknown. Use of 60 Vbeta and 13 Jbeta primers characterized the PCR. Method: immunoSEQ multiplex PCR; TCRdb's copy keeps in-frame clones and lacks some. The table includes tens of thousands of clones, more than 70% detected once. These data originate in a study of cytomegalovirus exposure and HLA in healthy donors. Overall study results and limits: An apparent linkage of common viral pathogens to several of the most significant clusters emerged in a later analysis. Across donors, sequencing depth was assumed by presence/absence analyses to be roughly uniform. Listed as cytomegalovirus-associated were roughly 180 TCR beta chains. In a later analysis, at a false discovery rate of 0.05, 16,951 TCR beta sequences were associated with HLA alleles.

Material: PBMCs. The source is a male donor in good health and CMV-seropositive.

The CDR3 reads CASSYRPTGVYNEQFF. CDR3 nucleotides: TGTGCCAGCAGTTACCGGCCTACAGGGGTCTACAATGAGCAGTTCTTC. This chain connects TRBV6-5 to TRBJ2-1; 7 bases fit TRBD1. Per germline, CDR1 MNHEY and CDR2 SVGAGI. V lost 2 bases to trimming and J lost 3 bases; unmatched junction nucleotides: 7. This CDR3 has 16 amino acids.